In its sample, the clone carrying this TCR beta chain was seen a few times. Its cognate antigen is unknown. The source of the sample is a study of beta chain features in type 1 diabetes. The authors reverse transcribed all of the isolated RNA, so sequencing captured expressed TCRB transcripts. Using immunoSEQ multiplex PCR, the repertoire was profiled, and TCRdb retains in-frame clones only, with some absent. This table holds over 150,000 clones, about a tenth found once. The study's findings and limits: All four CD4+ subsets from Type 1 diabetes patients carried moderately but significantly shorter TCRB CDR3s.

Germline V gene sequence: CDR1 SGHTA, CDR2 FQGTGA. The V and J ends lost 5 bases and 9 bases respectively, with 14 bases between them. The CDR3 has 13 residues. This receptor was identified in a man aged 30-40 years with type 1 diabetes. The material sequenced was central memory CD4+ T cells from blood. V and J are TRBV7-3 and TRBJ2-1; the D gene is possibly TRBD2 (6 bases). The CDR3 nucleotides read TGTGCCAGCAGCCCAGGAGGGCGGGGTGAGCAGTTCTTC. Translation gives CASSPGGRGEQFF.